These 27 T cell receptor beta chains originate from one sample sequenced in a study of shared clonotypes between healthy human individuals. Measured with immunoSEQ multiplex PCR; TCRdb has only the in-frame clones, and not every one. The top ten hold around 16% of the sample, which has about 320,000 clones, about nine tenths seen once. The sample consisted of memory CD8+ T cells sorted from blood. Specified subset: CD45RO+ cells pooled with CCR7-negative TemRA cells. Source of these receptors: a man between 18 and 29 years old in good health.

This chain uses TRBV4-1 with TRBJ2-7; 10 bases line up with TRBD2. The V segment lost 8 bases and the J segment 3 bases; nucleotides outside the gene matches: 4. Germline CDR1 and CDR2: MGHRA and YSYEKL. The CDR3 totals 13 residues. Here the CDR3 DNA reads TGCGCCAGCGGACTAGCGGAAGACTACGAGCAGTACTTC. The encoded protein is CASGLAEDYEQYF.

The chain recombines TRBV19 with TRBJ2-7; D call uncertain. The germline V gene has CDR1 LNHDA and CDR2 SQIVND (reference sequence). The CDR3 has 13 amino acids. V was trimmed by 3 bases and J by 5 bases, leaving 11 bases between them. The DNA for the CDR3 is TGTGCCAGTAGTATGTGGTTGGGCGACGAGCAGTACTTC. Amino acid sequence: CASSMWLGDEQYF.

The chain is built from TRBV6-6 and TRBJ2-7; 7 bases line up with TRBD2. Germline V gene data show CDR1 as MNHNY and CDR2 as SVGAGI (reference sequence). The CDR3 has 16 amino acids. Trimming cost V 2 bases and J 2 bases; bases outside gene matches: 9. CDR3 residues: CASSYLLVGGAYEQYF. DNA for the CDR3: TGTGCCAGCAGTTACCTGCTGGTTGGGGGGGCCTACGAGCAGTACTTC.

This chain uses TRBV25-1 with TRBJ2-2; D remains ambiguous. The CDR3 loop spans 12 amino acids. Germline-derived CDR1 and CDR2 are MGHDK and SYGVNS. Trimming pared 8 bases from V and 4 bases from J, leaving 8 bases between. The CDR3 spells CASAFFTGELFF. Here the CDR3 DNA reads TGTGCCAGCGCCTTCTTCACCGGGGAGCTGTTTTTT.

The chain is built from TRBV7-9 and TRBJ1-1, with 9 bases lining up with TRBD1. With 5 bases clipped from V and 5 bases from J, the junction kept 6 bases outside the gene matches. The CDR3 runs 14 residues. Germline values: CDR1 SEHNR, CDR2 FQNEAQ (reference sequence). CDR3 region: CASSPRDRDTEAFF. CDR3 DNA: TGTGCCAGCAGCCCGCGGGACAGGGATACTGAAGCTTTCTTT.

V and J are TRBV4-3 and TRBJ2-7; weak D call: TRBD2 (6 bases). The V gene's germline CDR1 is LGHNA and CDR2 YSLEER. CDR3 length: 16 residues. The V end was cut by 4 bases, the J end by 5 bases, with 21 bases between. This CDR3 is CASSPRLASAENEQYF. CDR3 coding DNA: TGCGCCAGCAGCCCCCGATTGGCTAGCGCGGAAAACGAGCAGTACTTC.

In DNA, the CDR3 is TGTGCCAGCAGGATGGACAGGCCCTCCTACAATGAGCAGTTCTTC. Protein product: CASRMDRPSYNEQFF. This chain joins TRBV6-1 and TRBJ2-1; 7 bases align to TRBD1. Trimming took 6 bases from V and 0 from J; bases not matched to a gene: 5. From germline, CDR1 is MNHNS and CDR2 SASEGT. The CDR3 totals 15 residues.

The rearrangement links TRBV6-6 to TRBJ2-5; D ambiguous. V lost 11 bases and J 5 bases, leaving 15 bases between the germline ends. The germline CDR1 and CDR2 sequences are MNHNY and SVGAGI (reference sequence). This CDR3 is built from 12 residues. CDR3 in DNA: TGTGCCGGTGCAGGAGACCCCGAGACCCAGTACTTC. Its translation is CAGAGDPETQYF.

J is TRBJ1-1 and V is TRBV5-8, with D uncertain. Trimming stripped 2 bases from V and 0 bases from J, with 11 bases between. The CDR3 totals 15 residues. Germline assignment: CDR1 SGHTS and CDR2 YDEGEE. The CDR3 reads CASSFPTPVNTEAFF. The CDR3 coding sequence is TGTGCCAGCAGCTTTCCCACACCGGTGAACACTGAAGCTTTCTTT.

The chain uses TRBV4-1 and TRBJ2-3; 8 bases are shared with TRBD1. Germline V gene data show CDR1 as MGHRA and CDR2 as YSYEKL. V shed 0 bases and J 5 bases; nucleotides not matched to a gene: 10. There are 17 residues in the CDR3. The CDR3 nucleotides are TGCGCCAGCAGCCAAGATCCCACAGGGACAGGAGGAGATACGCAGTATTTT. It codes for CASSQDPTGTGGDTQYF.

V gene TRBV5-4 combines with J gene TRBJ1-2, with unresolved D. Germline V gene sequence: CDR1 SGHNT, CDR2 YYREEE (reference sequence). The CDR3 runs 14 residues. The V end lost 0 bases, the J end lost 0 bases, and 6 bases lay between the germline ends. CDR3 DNA: TGTGCCAGCAGCTTGGACACCTCTAACTATGGCTACACCTTC. This encodes CASSLDTSNYGYTF.

The chain carries TRBV30 and TRBJ2-7; 11 bases are shared with TRBD2. The length of the CDR3 is 15 residues. Germline CDR1 GTSNPN, CDR2 SVGIG (reference sequence). Trimming took 1 base from V and 0 from J; bases not matched to a gene: 2. The CDR3 DNA reads TGTGCCTGGAGTGGACTAGCGGGGCCCTCCTACGAGCAGTACTTC. It specifies CAWSGLAGPSYEQYF.

This sequence joins TRBV30 and TRBJ1-5, with D unclear. The CDR3 runs 12 residues. The germline CDR1 and CDR2 sequences are GTSNPN and SVGIG (reference sequence). The ends were cut back, 3 bases at V and 4 bases at J, with 7 bases in the middle. In DNA, the CDR3 is TGTGCCTGGAGCCCCCATAATCAGCCCCAGCATTTT. As protein: CAWSPHNQPQHF.

The rearrangement uses TRBV2 and TRBJ2-3; D is undetermined. The length of the CDR3 is 15 residues. Per the germline V gene, CDR1 is SNHLY and CDR2 is FYNNEI. The ends were cut back, 7 bases at V and 0 bases at J, with 14 bases in the middle. The CDR3 coding sequence is TGTGCCAGCACCGCTTGGGTCTCTAGCACAGATACGCAGTATTTT. Translated, it gives CASTAWVSSTDTQYF.

The CDR3 sequence is CASSLGIIVNTEAFF. For the CDR3, the DNA is TGTGCCAGCAGCTTAGGTATCATTGTGAACACTGAAGCTTTCTTT. The chain links TRBV11-2 to TRBJ1-1; D not resolved. This CDR3 is 15 amino acids long. The germline gives CDR1 SGHAT, CDR2 FQNNGV. The germline V and J ends were trimmed by 1 base and 0 bases, with 9 bases remaining between them.

CDR3 protein: CASRRQGQVYEQYF. The CDR3 region has the DNA TGTGCCAGCCGTCGACAGGGACAGGTCTACGAGCAGTACTTC. The chain employs TRBV27 and TRBJ2-7; the match to TRBD1 covers 8 bases. With 8 bases clipped from V and 3 bases from J, the junction kept 9 bases outside the gene matches. Germline lookup yields CDR1 MNHEY and CDR2 SMNVEV (reference sequence). This CDR3 spans 14 amino acids.

J is TRBJ2-3 and V is TRBV21-1. TRBV21-1 is classified as a pseudogene. This CDR3 has 15 amino acids. In nucleotides, the CDR3 is TGTGCCAGCAGCAAAGGATCGGCAGATACAGATACGCAGTATTTT. It codes for CASSKGSADTDTQYF.

The chain is built from TRBV5-6 and TRBJ1-4; 10 bases are a match to TRBD1. This CDR3 contains 13 residues. Trimming cost V 4 bases and J 8 bases; bases outside gene matches: 2. CDR1 is SGHDT and CDR2 is YYEEEE in the germline V gene. Here the CDR3 reads CASSGTGEEKLFF. The CDR3 DNA sequence: TGTGCCAGCAGCGGGACAGGGGAAGAAAAACTGTTTTTT.

The chain carries TRBV5-1 and TRBJ1-1; 9 bases are a match to TRBD1. Trimming cost V 4 bases and J 4 bases; bases outside gene matches: 8. This CDR3 has 15 amino acids. Germline V gives CDR1 SGHRS, CDR2 YFSETQ. The CDR3 DNA reads TGCGCCAGCAGCAAGGGACAGGGATTGGGCACTGAAGCTTTCTTT. Amino acids: CASSKGQGLGTEAFF.

The rearrangement joins TRBV27 to TRBJ1-5; the D gene is possibly TRBD1 (6 bases). CDR1 MNHEY and CDR2 SMNVEV come from the germline V gene (reference sequence). This CDR3 region has 14 residues. Trimming removed 6 bases at V and 7 bases at J, with 16 bases between. This chain's CDR3 is CASRTGGGEQPQHF. DNA of the CDR3: TGTGCCAGCAGAACTGGGGGCGGGGAACAGCCCCAGCATTTT.

CDR3 bases: TGTGCCAGCAGTGACGCGGCAAGACAGCAGCTCTATGGCTACACCTTC. Amino acid sequence: CASSDAARQQLYGYTF. The chain has TRBV2 and TRBJ1-2; D is perhaps TRBD1 (5 bases). The V gene lost 3 bases and the J gene lost 4 bases, with 18 bases spanning the gap. The length of the CDR3 is 16 residues. Germline-derived CDR1 and CDR2 are SNHLY and FYNNEI.

DNA of the CDR3: TGTGCCAGCATGGGCCCCCACGAGCAGTACTTC. This gives the protein CASMGPHEQYF. The rearrangement links TRBV27 to TRBJ2-7; D is undetermined. The CDR3 runs 11 residues. Trimming cost V 7 bases and J 5 bases, with 9 bases left between them. Germline V gene sequence: CDR1 MNHEY, CDR2 SMNVEV (reference sequence).

This chain links TRBV10-2 with TRBJ2-5; D unresolved. V was cut by 3 bases and J by 4 bases, with 6 bases left in between. Germline V gene sequence: CDR1 WSHSY, CDR2 SAAADI. The CDR3 consists of 12 residues. CDR3 coding DNA: TGCGCCAGCAGTGACTACTTAGAGACCCAGTACTTC. It translates to CASSDYLETQYF.

This chain links TRBV27 with TRBJ1-6; possible D gene TRBD1, 5 bases. Germline-derived CDR1 and CDR2 are MNHEY and SMNVEV (reference sequence). Between the trimmed V and J ends, which lost 1 base and 10 bases, there was a span of 14 bases. The CDR3 contains 15 residues. The CDR3 loop is CASSLWGGASSPLHF. The DNA for the CDR3 is TGTGCCAGCAGTTTATGGGGGGGAGCATCCTCACCCCTCCACTTT.

This chain uses TRBV29-1 with TRBJ2-3; possible D gene TRBD2, 5 bases. Germline lookup yields CDR1 SQVTM and CDR2 ANQGSEA. This CDR3 has 14 amino acids. The V gene lost 3 bases and the J gene lost 0 bases, with 10 bases spanning the gap. For the CDR3, the DNA is TGCAGCGTTGATGGCGGGCCTAGCACAGATACGCAGTATTTT. Translated: CSVDGGPSTDTQYF.

This chain joins TRBV4-2 and TRBJ2-7, with D possibly TRBD1 on 5 matching bases. The germline gives CDR1 LGHNA, CDR2 YNFKEQ. The V and J ends lost 0 bases and 3 bases respectively, with 9 bases between them. The CDR3 sequence is 14 residues long. The DNA of the CDR3 is TGTGCCAGCAGCCAAGATAAGGGGAACTACGAGCAGTACTTC. It specifies CASSQDKGNYEQYF.

The chain links TRBV4-2 to TRBJ2-7; TRBD2 matches 7 bases. Trimming removed 4 bases from V and 3 bases from J; junction bases left unmatched: 9. The CDR3 loop spans 15 amino acids. Germline V CDR1 and CDR2: LGHNA, YNFKEQ. In DNA form, the CDR3 reads TGTGCCAGCAGCCGTACTAGTGGCGGGGGCTACGAGCAGTACTTC. This encodes CASSRTSGGGYEQYF.